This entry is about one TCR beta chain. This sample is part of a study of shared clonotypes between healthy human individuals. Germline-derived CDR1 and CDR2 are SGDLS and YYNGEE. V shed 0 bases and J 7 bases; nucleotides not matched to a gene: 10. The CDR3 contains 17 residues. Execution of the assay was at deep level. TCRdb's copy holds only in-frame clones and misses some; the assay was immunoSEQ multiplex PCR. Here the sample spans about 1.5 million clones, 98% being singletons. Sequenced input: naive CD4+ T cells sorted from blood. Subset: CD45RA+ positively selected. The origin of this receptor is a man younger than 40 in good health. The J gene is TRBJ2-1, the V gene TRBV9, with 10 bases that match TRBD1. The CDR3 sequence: CASSVDGDRGLLNEQFF. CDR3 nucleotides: TGTGCCAGCAGCGTAGATGGTGACAGGGGGCTGTTAAATGAGCAGTTCTTC.